Shown below are 4 T cell receptor beta chains from a single sample sequenced in a study of regulatory T cells in long-lasting Graves disease. Building of the TCR beta libraries involved iRepertoire HTBI primers and Arm-PCR of CDR3 regions. TCRdb redid the calling of the multiplex PCR reads with MiXCR, one entry per CDR3 protein. This sample carries approximately 360,000 distinct CDR3 sequences, 10% to 15% of them seen once, and the ten largest clones take under 20%. Time point given: newly diagnosed GD, antithyroid drugs for less than 3 months. From PBMCs, RNA was extracted and then used to make the TCR library. The same sample was also studied in work on T cells in Graves' hyperthyroidism and ophthalmopathy.

The sequences come from peripheral blood mononuclear cells (PBMCs), collected at new diagnosis, from a patient treated with antithyroid drugs. These receptor sequences come from a woman under 30 with Graves disease.

This clonotype was seen many times. V and J are TRBV6-1 and TRBJ1-1; a weak D match, TRBD1 (5 bases). Trimming stripped 5 bases from V and 7 bases from J, with 14 bases between. The CDR3 loop spans 13 amino acids. Germline assignment: CDR1 MNHNS and CDR2 SASEGT. The CDR3 loop reads CASSWTSQSEAFF. For the CDR3, the DNA is TGTGCCAGCAGTTGGACATCCCAGAGTGAAGCTTTCTTT.

The table lists this clonotype with a count of one. The chain uses TRBV14 and TRBJ2-3, with 12 bases identical to TRBD2. CDR1 and CDR2 from the germline V gene are SGHDN and FVKESK. The junction had 11 bases not matched to a gene; V was cut back by 2 bases and J by 8 bases. CDR3 size: 17 residues. The CDR3 bases are TGTGCCAGCAGCCAACTTTCTAGCGGGAGGGCCTACCGTACGCAGTATTTT. It codes for CASSQLSSGRAYRTQYF.

In this sample, this clonotype turned up a few times. This chain uses TRBV29-1 with TRBJ2-7, with a weak D call TRBD1 (6 bases). Germline V gene lookup returns CDR1 SQVTM and CDR2 ANQGSEA. Trimming took off 4 bases at V and 2 bases at J, with 6 bases between the two ends. The CDR3 consists of 11 residues. CDR3 sequence reads: CSVGQAYEQYF. CDR3 sequence (DNA): TGCAGCGTTGGACAGGCCTACGAGCAGTACTTC.

This clonotype was seen many times. The chain employs TRBV6-1 and TRBJ2-7, with D possibly being TRBD1 or TRBD2 (7 bases each). The CDR3 runs to 15 residues. The germline CDR1 and CDR2 sequences are MNHNS and SASEGT. V lost 3 bases, J lost 2 bases, and 14 bases lay in between. CDR3 region: CASSEQGGPPYEQYV. DNA of the CDR3: TGTGCCAGCAGTGAGCAGGGGGGGCCCCCCTACGAGCAGTACGTC.